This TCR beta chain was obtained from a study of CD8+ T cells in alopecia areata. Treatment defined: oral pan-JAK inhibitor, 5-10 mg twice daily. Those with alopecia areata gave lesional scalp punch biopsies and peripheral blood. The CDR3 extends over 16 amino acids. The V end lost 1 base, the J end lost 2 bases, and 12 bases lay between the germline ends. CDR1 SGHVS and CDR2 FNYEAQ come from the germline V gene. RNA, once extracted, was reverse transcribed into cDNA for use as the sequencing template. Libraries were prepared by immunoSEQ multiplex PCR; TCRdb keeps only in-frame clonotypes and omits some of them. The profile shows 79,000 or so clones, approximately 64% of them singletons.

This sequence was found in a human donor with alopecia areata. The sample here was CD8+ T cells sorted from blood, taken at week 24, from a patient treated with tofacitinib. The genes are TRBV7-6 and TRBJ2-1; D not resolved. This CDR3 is CASSLDVVFTYNEQFF. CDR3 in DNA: TGTGCCAGCAGCTTAGACGTAGTTTTCACCTACAATGAGCAGTTCTTC.